This entry is about one T cell receptor beta chain. Its antigen is not identified. Primers: 60 V beta forward and 13 J beta reverse. Sequencing used immunoSEQ multiplex PCR; TCRdb keeps in-frame clones, though not all of them. The top ten hold over 5% of the sample, which has 93,000 or so clones, 70% to 80% seen once. The data originate from a study of glioma-infiltrating T cells after dendritic cell vaccination. Study-level background: Patients had newly diagnosed or recurrent glioblastoma and received dendritic cell vaccines. The vaccine used monocyte-derived dendritic cells pulsed overnight with autologous tumor lysate.

Study observations and caveats: Higher TCR clonality did not directly relate to longer survival.

This clonotype was obtained from a human donor with glioblastoma. The sample was blood, taken before dendritic cell vaccination.

As DNA, the CDR3 is TGCGCCAACACCCAGGCGAACACCGGGGAGCTGTTTTTT. Residues: CANTQANTGELFF. The chain is built from TRBV5-1 and TRBJ2-2; no definite D call. Germline loops: CDR1 SGHRS, CDR2 YFSETQ. V lost 9 bases and J lost 0, with 9 bases in between. The CDR3 loop spans 13 amino acids.